A single TCR beta chain is shown here with its context. This record belongs to a study of blood T cell repertoires in COVID-19. Study at large: The analysed material was cDNA or gDNA that came from T cells, B-cell-depleted T cells, or PBMCs.

J lost 3 bases, V lost 0 bases, and 4 bases had no gene match. Germline V gene data show CDR1 as SGDLS and CDR2 as YYNGEE. CDR3 size: 15 residues. Authors' analysis steps: Estimation of nucleated cell counts was performed using reference gene primer amplification. Sequencing used immunoSEQ multiplex PCR; TCRdb keeps in-frame clones, though not all of them. The V and J calls and clone size are taken from that table; D and trimming were inferred from the DNA. The sample consists of 40,000 to 45,000 clones, around 92% of them appearing once. The TCR sequence derives from a human donor in a cohort sampled during active COVID-19. The specimen sequenced was peripheral blood. V and J are TRBV9 and TRBJ1-2; 8 bases fit TRBD1. In nucleotides, the CDR3 is TGTGCCAGCAGCGTAGGCGCGACAGGGGACTATGGCTACACCTTC. It is translated as CASSVGATGDYGYTF. Variable domain in full (rest from reference TRBV9 and TRBJ1-2): DSGVTQTPKHLITATGQRVTLRCSPRSGDLSVYWYQQSLDQGLQFLIQYYNGEERAKGNILERFSAQQFPDLHSELNLSSLELGDSALYFCASSVGATGDYGYTFGSGTRLTVV.